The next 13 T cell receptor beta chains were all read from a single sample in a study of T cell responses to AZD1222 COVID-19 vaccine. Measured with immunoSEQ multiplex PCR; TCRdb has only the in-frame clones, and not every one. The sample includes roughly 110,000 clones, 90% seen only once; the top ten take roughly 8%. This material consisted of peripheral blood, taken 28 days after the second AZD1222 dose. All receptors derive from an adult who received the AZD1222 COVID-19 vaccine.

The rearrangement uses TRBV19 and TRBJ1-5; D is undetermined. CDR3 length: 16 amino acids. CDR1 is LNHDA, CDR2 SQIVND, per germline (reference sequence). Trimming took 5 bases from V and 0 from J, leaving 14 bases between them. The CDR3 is CASSSQASYSNQPQHF. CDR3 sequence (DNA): TGTGCCAGTAGTTCCCAAGCCAGTTATAGCAATCAGCCCCAGCATTTT.

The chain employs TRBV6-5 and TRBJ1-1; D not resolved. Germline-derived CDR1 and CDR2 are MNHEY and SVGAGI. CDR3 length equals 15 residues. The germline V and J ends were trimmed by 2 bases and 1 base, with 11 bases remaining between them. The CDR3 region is CASSYSGSSNTEAFF. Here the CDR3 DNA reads TGTGCCAGCAGTTACAGCGGGTCTTCGAACACTGAAGCTTTCTTT.

This CDR3 is CASSSSLRRSYGYTF. For the CDR3, the DNA is TGTGCCAGCAGCTCAAGCCTTCGACGGAGCTATGGCTACACCTTC. V gene TRBV9 combines with J gene TRBJ1-2; D gene unclear. The CDR3 spans 15 residues. Per germline, CDR1 SGDLS and CDR2 YYNGEE. V lost 4 bases, J lost 4 bases, and 17 bases lay in between.

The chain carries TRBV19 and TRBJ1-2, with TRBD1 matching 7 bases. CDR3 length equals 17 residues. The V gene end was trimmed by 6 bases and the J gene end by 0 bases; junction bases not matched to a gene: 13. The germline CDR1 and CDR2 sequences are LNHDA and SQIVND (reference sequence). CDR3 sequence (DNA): TGTGCCAGTAGGGGGACAGCAAACGGAGTCACTAACTATGGCTACACCTTC. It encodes CASRGTANGVTNYGYTF.

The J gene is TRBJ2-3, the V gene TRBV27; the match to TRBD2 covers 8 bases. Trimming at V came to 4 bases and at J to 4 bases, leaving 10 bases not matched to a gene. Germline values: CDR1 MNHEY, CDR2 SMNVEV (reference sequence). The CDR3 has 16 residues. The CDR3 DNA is TGTGCCAGCAGTTCACTTCAGCGGGGGTTCTCAGATACGCAGTATTTT. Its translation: CASSSLQRGFSDTQYF.

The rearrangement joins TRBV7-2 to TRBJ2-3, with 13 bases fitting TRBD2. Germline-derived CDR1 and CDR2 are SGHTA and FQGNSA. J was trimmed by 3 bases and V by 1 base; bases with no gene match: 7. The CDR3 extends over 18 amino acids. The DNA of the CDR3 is TGTGCCAGCAGCTTAGGGCGACTAGCGGGGGGTTTTACAGATACGCAGTATTTT. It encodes CASSLGRLAGGFTDTQYF.

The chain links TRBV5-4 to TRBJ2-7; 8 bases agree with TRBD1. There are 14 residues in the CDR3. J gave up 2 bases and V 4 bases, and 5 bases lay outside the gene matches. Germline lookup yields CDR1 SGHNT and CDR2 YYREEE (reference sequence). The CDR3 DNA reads TGTGCCAGCAGCCAGACAGGGGTAACCTACGAGCAGTACTTC. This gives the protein CASSQTGVTYEQYF.

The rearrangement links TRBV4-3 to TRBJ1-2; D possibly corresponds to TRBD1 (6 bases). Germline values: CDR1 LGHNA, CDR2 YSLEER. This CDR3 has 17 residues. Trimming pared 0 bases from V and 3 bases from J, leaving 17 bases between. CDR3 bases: TGCGCCAGCAGCCAAGAATTTCCAGGGGCGCGTGACTATGGCTACACCTTC. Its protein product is CASSQEFPGARDYGYTF.

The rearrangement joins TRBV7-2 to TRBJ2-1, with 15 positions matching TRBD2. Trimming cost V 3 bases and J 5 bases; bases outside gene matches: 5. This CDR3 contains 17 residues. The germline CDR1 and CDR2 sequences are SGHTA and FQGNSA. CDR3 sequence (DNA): TGTGCCAGCAGCTTCACCGGGACTAGCGGGGGGAACAATGAGCAGTTCTTC. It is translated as CASSFTGTSGGNNEQFF.

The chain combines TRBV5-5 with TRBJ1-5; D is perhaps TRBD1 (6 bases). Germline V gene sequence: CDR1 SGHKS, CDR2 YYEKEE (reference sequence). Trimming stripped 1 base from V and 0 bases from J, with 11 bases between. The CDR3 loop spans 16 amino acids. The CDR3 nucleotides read TGTGCCAGCAGCTTGACTCAGGGGAATAGCAATCAGCCCCAGCATTTT. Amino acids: CASSLTQGNSNQPQHF.

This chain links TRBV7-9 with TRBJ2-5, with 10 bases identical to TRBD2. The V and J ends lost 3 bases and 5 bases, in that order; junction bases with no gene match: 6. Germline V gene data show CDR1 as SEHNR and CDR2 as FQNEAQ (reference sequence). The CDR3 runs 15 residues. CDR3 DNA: TGTGCCAGCAGCTTGCGGATTAGCGGGGGGGAGACCCAGTACTTC. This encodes CASSLRISGGETQYF.

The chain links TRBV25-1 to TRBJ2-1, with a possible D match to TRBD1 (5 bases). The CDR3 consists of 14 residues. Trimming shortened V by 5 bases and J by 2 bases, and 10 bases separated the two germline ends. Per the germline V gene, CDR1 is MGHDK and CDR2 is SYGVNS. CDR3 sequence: CASSKQVTYNEQFF. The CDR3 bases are TGTGCCAGCAGTAAACAGGTGACCTACAATGAGCAGTTCTTC.

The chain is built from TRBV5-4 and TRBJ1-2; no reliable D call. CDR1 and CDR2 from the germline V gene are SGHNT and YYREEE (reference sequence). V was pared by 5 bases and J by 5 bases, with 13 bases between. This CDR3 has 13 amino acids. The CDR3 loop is CASRLVTGYGYTF. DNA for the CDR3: TGTGCCAGCAGACTCGTAACGGGTTATGGCTACACCTTC.